The subject of this entry is one T cell receptor beta chain. An end of the junction does not agree with germline; a read error may underlie this. These data originate in a study of blood T cell repertoires in COVID-19. Data came from immunoSEQ multiplex PCR; TCRdb stores just in-frame clones and leaves some out. The table records 140,000 or so clones, about 82% of them present only once. The sequence derives from a man aged 50-60 years with acute or convalescent COVID-19. Sequencing input: peripheral blood.

DNA of the CDR3: TGTGCCAGCAGCTCCGGGACTCCTAAAATCTTC. This gives the protein CASSSGTPKIF. The chain joins TRBV28 to TRBJ2-7; TRBD2 is a possible D gene (6 bases). There are 11 residues in the CDR3. Germline CDR1 reads MDHEN; CDR2 reads SYDVKM.